This T cell receptor (beta chain) appears in the sequencing data of a study of blood T cells in healthy people across ages. Study findings and constraints: There was no known CMV status for donors, so expanded clonotype changes were possibly confounded.

Through a sample-barcoded 5' primer and a J-beta primer mix, a second PCR was run for about 7 to 12 cycles. In TCRdb, the 5' RACE reads were re-called with MiXCR into one record per CDR3 protein. The sample has 650,000 to 1,000,000 distinct CDR3 sequences, roughly 35% seen once. Total RNA was isolated from each sample in quantities of at least 6 micrograms. CDR3 length: 17 amino acids. The V gene's germline CDR1 is PRHDT and CDR2 FYEKMQ (reference sequence). The germline V and J ends were trimmed by 7 bases and 5 bases, with 26 bases remaining between them. With respect to this clonotype: The antigen remains unidentified.

Sequenced input: blood. The V gene is TRBV13, the J gene TRBJ2-5; D could derive from TRBD1 or TRBD2 (6 bases each). The source of this sequence is a man between 18 and 29 years old in good health. The CDR3 sequence is CASKSDEGGRGGETQYF. Written as DNA, the CDR3 is TGTGCCAGCAAATCAGACGAGGGGGGCCGAGGTGGGGAGACCCAGTACTTC.